This T cell receptor beta chain was sequenced for a study of T cells after yellow fever vaccination. There are a few counts of this clonotype. The antigen remains undetermined. TCRdb reprocessed the 5' RACE reads with MiXCR, giving one entry per CDR3 protein. The data hold just under 600,000 distinct CDR3 sequences, with approximately 13% observed a single time. The CDR3 has 16 residues. V dropped 3 bases and J dropped 3; count of bases not matched to a gene: 7. Germline loops: CDR1 KGHSH, CDR2 LQKENI. The study's findings and limits: Abundant bulk-derived clonotypes could contaminate FACS-sorted repertoires.

The gene calls are TRBV18 and TRBJ2-3; TRBD1 agrees at 9 bases. The origin of this receptor is a man younger than 40 who received the YFV17D yellow fever vaccine. This material consisted of PBMCs, taken on the day of the yellow fever booster vaccination. The CDR3 here is CASSPSGTGTTDTQYF. The CDR3 bases are TGTGCCAGCTCACCTTCCGGGACAGGGACGACAGATACGCAGTATTTT.